This T cell receptor (beta chain) comes out of a study of graft-versus-host responses after intestinal transplantation. Study information: Once they had received anti-thymocyte globulin induction, all recipients took tacrolimus and steroids for 2 to 4 years.

The CDR3 has 15 amino acids. Germline assignment: CDR1 SGHVS and CDR2 FNYEAQ. The ends lost 5 bases at V and 7 bases at J; junction bases unmatched: 5. This table comes from immunoSEQ multiplex PCR, and its TCRdb copy is limited to in-frame clones, with some not included. The sample contains approximately 17,000 clones, 70% to 85% of which appear only once. From the graft tissue, intraepithelial and lamina propria lymphocytes were released through processing. The sequenced sample was ileum tissue, obtained 17 days after transplant. The TCR was taken from a human patient who received an intestinal transplant, so some T cells may come from the graft donor. The J gene is TRBJ2-1, the V gene TRBV7-6, with 13 bases lining up with TRBD2. The CDR3: CASSTGLAGRNEQFF. CDR3 bases: TGTGCCAGCAGCACGGGACTAGCGGGGAGGAATGAGCAGTTCTTC. Full variable domain (rest looked up from reference TRBV7-6 and TRBJ2-1): GAGVSQSPRYKVTKRGQDVALRCDPISGHVSLYWYRQALGQGPEFLTYFNYEAQQDKSGLPNDRFSAERPEGSISTLTIQRTEQRDSAMYRCASSTGLAGRNEQFFGPGTRLTVL.